The 30 T cell receptor beta chains presented below share a single source sample, sequenced in a study of shared clonotypes between healthy human individuals. Measured with immunoSEQ multiplex PCR; TCRdb has only the in-frame clones, and not every one. Seen here are about 800,000 clones, around 96% observed once, and the top ten hold roughly 0.23%. CD45RO-negative cells were positively selected for CCR7, leaving out terminally differentiated effector memory CD45RA+ cells. Material for sequencing was naive CD8+ T cells sorted from blood. The receptors stem from a man younger than 45 in good health.

The chain uses TRBV6-5 and TRBJ1-2; D gene uncertain. The CDR3 is made up of 11 amino acids. Trimming pared 10 bases from V and 3 bases from J, leaving 9 bases between. In germline, CDR1 is MNHEY, CDR2 SVGAGI. The CDR3 spells CATSGYYGYTF. DNA for the CDR3: TGTGCCACCTCAGGTTACTATGGCTACACCTTC.

This clone was seen just once. The rearrangement uses TRBV27 and TRBJ2-7; TRBD1 is a possible D gene (6 bases). V lost 8 bases and J lost 0, with 17 bases in between. The CDR3 has 15 amino acids. Per germline, CDR1 MNHEY and CDR2 SMNVEV (reference sequence). The CDR3, as DNA: TGTGCCAGCGCCCCCCTAGGACAGCGCTCCTACGAGCAGTACTTC. The encoded protein is CASAPLGQRSYEQYF.

The chain is built from TRBV19 and TRBJ1-1; D not resolved. There are 13 residues in the CDR3. Per the germline V gene, CDR1 is LNHDA and CDR2 is SQIVND (reference sequence). The V and J ends lost 1 base and 4 bases respectively, with 7 bases between them. DNA of the CDR3: TGTGCCAGTAGTATAGGAGAGGGCACTGAAGCTTTCTTT. Amino acids: CASSIGEGTEAFF.

This chain uses TRBV7-6 with TRBJ2-4, with TRBD1 matching over 9 bases. There are 20 residues in the CDR3. With V trimmed by 5 bases and J by 0 bases, 17 bases remained unmatched. CDR1 and CDR2 (germline): SGHVS, FNYEAQ. CDR3 bases: TGTGCCAGCAGCGACTCCGGGACAGGGCTCCCGGATCTAGCCAAAAACATTCAGTACTTC. Translated: CASSDSGTGLPDLAKNIQYF.

This chain connects TRBV11-2 to TRBJ2-3, with D unclear. Trimming cost V 0 bases and J 6 bases, with 4 bases left between them. Germline CDR1 is SGHAT and CDR2 is FQNNGV. The CDR3 covers 12 residues. CDR3 region: CASSLDGDTQYF. The CDR3 region has the DNA TGTGCCAGCAGCTTAGATGGTGATACGCAGTATTTT.

This CDR3 reads CASSRQGNNEKLFF. CDR3 in DNA: TGTGCCAGCAGTCGGCAGGGGAATAATGAAAAACTGTTTTTT. The chain employs TRBV27 and TRBJ1-4; D perhaps matches TRBD1 (6 bases). Deletions cut 5 bases from V and 4 bases from J, with 11 bases between. The CDR3 has 14 residues. The germline V gene has CDR1 MNHEY and CDR2 SMNVEV (reference sequence).

The rearrangement uses TRBV27 and TRBJ1-2; 12 nucleotides agree with TRBD1. Germline values: CDR1 MNHEY, CDR2 SMNVEV (reference sequence). The V gene end was trimmed by 6 bases and the J gene end by 4 bases; junction bases not matched to a gene: 0. This CDR3 comprises 13 residues. The CDR3 DNA reads as TGTGCCAGCAGGGGACAGGGGGCCTATGGCTACACCTTC. It is translated as CASRGQGAYGYTF.

This clone was counted a single time. This chain joins TRBV30 and TRBJ1-3; no reliable D call. Germline CDR1 reads GTSNPN; CDR2 reads SVGIG (reference sequence). This CDR3 comprises 14 residues. The V end was cut by 4 bases, the J end by 2 bases, with 12 bases between. CDR3 residues: CAWMGWNPGNTIYF. In DNA form, the CDR3 reads TGTGCCTGGATGGGGTGGAATCCTGGAAACACCATATATTTT.

This clone showed up just once. The rearrangement uses TRBV7-9 and TRBJ2-5; 10 bases align to TRBD1. The CDR3 runs 14 residues. Germline V gene lookup returns CDR1 SEHNR and CDR2 FQNEAQ (reference sequence). With V trimmed by 5 bases and J by 5 bases, 5 bases remained unmatched. The CDR3 DNA follows: TGTGCCAGCAGCGACAGGGGGCTGGACGAGACCCAGTACTTC. Translation gives CASSDRGLDETQYF. Filled out from reference TRBV7-9 and TRBJ2-5, the complete variable domain reads DTGVSQNPRHKITKRGQNVTFRCDPISEHNRLYWYRQTLGQGPEFLTYFQNEAQLEKSRLLSDRFSAERPKGSFSTLEIQRTEQGDSAMYLCASSDRGLDETQYFGPGTRLLVL.

On this clone itself: This specimen includes other DNA sequences encoding the same CDR3. This chain uses TRBV7-9 with TRBJ1-1; D call uncertain. Trimming stripped 6 bases from V and 4 bases from J, with 6 bases between. CDR1 and CDR2 from the germline V gene are SEHNR and FQNEAQ (reference sequence). This CDR3 is 11 amino acids long. The CDR3, as DNA: TGTGCCAGCAGGGGCCCCACTGAAGCTTTCTTT. Translation gives CASRGPTEAFF.

V and J are TRBV25-1 and TRBJ2-7; possibly TRBD1 for D (5 bases). Germline CDR1 is MGHDK and CDR2 is SYGVNS. The CDR3 length is 13 residues. V lost 4 bases and J lost 4, with 11 bases in between. The CDR3 coding sequence is TGTGCCAGCAGTGCCCTGACAGAATACGAGCAGTACTTC. This gives the protein CASSALTEYEQYF.

The rearrangement joins TRBV7-8 to TRBJ2-5; 7 bases map to TRBD2. The CDR3 is 16 amino acids. The germline gives CDR1 SGHVS, CDR2 FQNEAQ. V trimming: 4 bases; J trimming: 5 bases; junction bases outside the gene matches: 13. The DNA of the CDR3 is TGTGCCAGCAGCTACCCAGGTGCGGGAGTAGAGGAGACCCAGTACTTC. It specifies CASSYPGAGVEETQYF.

The chain couples TRBV6-5 to TRBJ2-1; TRBD2 aligns across 11 bases. CDR1 and CDR2 (germline): MNHEY, SVGAGI. The junction had 10 bases not matched to a gene; V was cut back by 7 bases and J by 8 bases. The CDR3 is 15 residues long. For the CDR3, the DNA is TGTGCCAGCACCTCGGGACTAGCGGTTGGTCATGAGCAGTTCTTC. Protein sequence: CASTSGLAVGHEQFF.

V gene TRBV11-2 combines with J gene TRBJ1-1, with no clear D. The CDR3 sequence is 15 residues long. V dropped 7 bases and J dropped 3 bases, with 18 bases sitting between them. Germline V gene sequence: CDR1 SGHAT, CDR2 FQNNGV. CDR3 region: CASNNIREGYTEAFF. The CDR3 nucleotides read TGTGCCAGCAATAACATCCGGGAGGGTTACACTGAAGCTTTCTTT.

The chain links TRBV7-3 to TRBJ2-6; D is uncertain. This CDR3 region has 19 residues. Germline V CDR1 and CDR2: SGHTA, FQGTGA. V lost 7 bases and J lost 0, with 22 bases in between. DNA for the CDR3: TGTGCCAGCACCTCCTGGAGAAGCGAGAAGAGCTCTGGGGCCAACGTCCTGACTTTC. Encoded protein: CASTSWRSEKSSGANVLTF.

V gene TRBV7-9 combines with J gene TRBJ2-7; 7 bases are shared with TRBD1. Germline V gene sequence: CDR1 SEHNR, CDR2 FQNEAQ (reference sequence). Trimming cost V 5 bases and J 0 bases; bases outside gene matches: 4. The CDR3 runs to 14 residues. DNA for the CDR3: TGTGCCAGCAGCCCGACAGGGTTCTCCTACGAGCAGTACTTC. Translated: CASSPTGFSYEQYF.

V and J are TRBV9 and TRBJ1-1, with a tentative D call TRBD1 (6 bases). The CDR3 consists of 14 residues. V lost 3 bases to trimming and J lost 11 bases, with 20 bases between them. CDR1 SGDLS and CDR2 YYNGEE come from the germline V gene. The CDR3 spells CASSAGGLSPVAFF. The CDR3 nucleotides are TGTGCCAGCAGCGCTGGGGGCCTCTCCCCTGTGGCTTTCTTT.

The chain combines TRBV10-1 with TRBJ2-2; D perhaps matches TRBD1 (6 bases). Germline V CDR1 and CDR2: WNHNN, SYGVQD (reference sequence). V was pared by 3 bases and J by 8 bases, with 16 bases between. This CDR3 has 15 amino acids. DNA of the CDR3: TGCGCCAGCAGTGAATGGACAGACGCCCCGGGGGAGCTGTTTTTT. It is translated as CASSEWTDAPGELFF.

The chain combines TRBV7-2 with TRBJ2-5; D not resolved. CDR3 length: 13 residues. V lost 2 bases and J 5 bases, leaving 9 bases between the germline ends. The germline CDR1 and CDR2 sequences are SGHTA and FQGNSA. CDR3 nucleotide sequence: TGTGCCAGCAGCTTAAGGATGTGGGAGACCCAGTACTTC. Translating gives CASSLRMWETQYF.

The chain combines TRBV2 with TRBJ2-7, with 8 bases aligning to TRBD1. With V trimmed by 7 bases and J by 2 bases, 1 base remained unmatched. Germline values: CDR1 SNHLY, CDR2 FYNNEI. The CDR3 length is 12 residues. CDR3 sequence: CASKGQAYEQYF. As DNA, the CDR3 is TGTGCCAGCAAGGGACAGGCCTACGAGCAGTACTTC.

J is TRBJ1-1 and V is TRBV4-1, with D unresolved. The V and J ends lost 1 base and 4 bases respectively, with 13 bases between them. This CDR3 contains 15 residues. In germline, CDR1 is MGHRA, CDR2 YSYEKL. This CDR3 reads CASSQAAGQITEAFF. The CDR3 nucleotides are TGCGCCAGCAGCCAAGCGGCGGGTCAAATCACTGAAGCTTTCTTT.

This rearrangement joins TRBV7-9 to TRBJ2-7, with D tentatively TRBD2 (6 bases). Between the trimmed V and J ends, which lost 1 base and 3 bases, there was a span of 16 bases. The germline V gene has CDR1 SEHNR and CDR2 FQNEAQ (reference sequence). The CDR3 extends over 16 amino acids. CDR3 in amino acids: CASSLGDSVNFYEQYF. The CDR3 DNA reads TGTGCCAGCAGCTTAGGGGACTCCGTAAATTTCTACGAGCAGTACTTC.

The chain employs TRBV6-1 and TRBJ2-1, with a possible D match to TRBD1 (7 bases). CDR3 length: 14 residues. V was clipped by 6 bases and J by 8 bases, with 17 bases between them. From germline, CDR1 is MNHNS and CDR2 SASEGT. The CDR3 sequence: CASRLRGGGDEQFF. Here the CDR3 DNA reads TGTGCCAGCAGGCTTCGTGGAGGGGGCGATGAGCAGTTCTTC.

This chain uses TRBV7-9 with TRBJ2-2; D is unclear. The V end lost 3 bases, the J end lost 0 bases, and 14 bases lay between the germline ends. The V gene's germline CDR1 is SEHNR and CDR2 FQNEAQ (reference sequence). The CDR3 is made up of 17 amino acids. The CDR3 here is CASSFPTSPPNTGELFF. CDR3 in DNA: TGTGCCAGCAGCTTCCCCACCTCACCCCCGAACACCGGGGAGCTGTTTTTT.

The chain couples TRBV15 to TRBJ2-7, with a tentative D call TRBD1 (6 bases). CDR1 LNHNV and CDR2 YYDKDF come from the germline V gene (reference sequence). Between the trimmed V and J ends, which lost 0 bases and 6 bases, there was a span of 12 bases. This CDR3 is 14 amino acids long. CDR3 in amino acids: CATSRDRGAVEQYF. The DNA for the CDR3 is TGTGCCACCAGCAGAGACAGGGGTGCAGTCGAGCAGTACTTC.

V gene TRBV7-9 combines with J gene TRBJ2-1; 7 positions match TRBD2. The CDR3 is made up of 16 amino acids. Germline CDR1 reads SEHNR; CDR2 reads FQNEAQ (reference sequence). J gave up 0 bases and V 4 bases, and 6 bases lay outside the gene matches. CDR3 DNA sequence: TGTGCCAGCAGCTCAGGACGGGACTACTCCTACAATGAGCAGTTCTTC. This translates into CASSSGRDYSYNEQFF.

The genes are TRBV5-1 and TRBJ2-1, with 8 bases matching TRBD1. CDR1 and CDR2 (germline): SGHRS, YFSETQ. The CDR3 has 19 amino acids. The J segment lost 3 bases and the V segment lost 4 bases, leaving 18 bases of the junction unmatched. This chain's CDR3 is CASSPNPGRQGPYYNEQFF. As DNA, the CDR3 is TGCGCCAGCAGCCCCAATCCTGGTCGACAGGGGCCATACTACAATGAGCAGTTCTTC.

The rearrangement uses TRBV7-9 and TRBJ1-4; 10 nucleotides align to TRBD1. V shed 4 bases, J shed 8 bases, and the junction held 4 bases outside the gene matches. CDR3 length: 14 amino acids. The germline V gene has CDR1 SEHNR and CDR2 FQNEAQ (reference sequence). The CDR3 sequence is CASSSRDRGEKLFF. The CDR3 DNA is TGTGCCAGCAGCTCCCGGGACAGGGGCGAAAAACTGTTTTTT.

J is TRBJ1-1 and V is TRBV2, with TRBD1 identical over 7 bases. V trimming: 10 bases; J trimming: 5 bases; junction bases outside the gene matches: 4. Per germline, CDR1 SNHLY and CDR2 FYNNEI. The CDR3 totals 11 residues. The CDR3 DNA is TGTGCCACCAACAGGGGAACTGAAGCTTTCTTT. It specifies CATNRGTEAFF.

The chain joins TRBV27 to TRBJ1-1, with 7 bases fitting TRBD1. Trimming took 0 bases from V and 1 from J; bases not matched to a gene: 2. Germline V lookup: CDR1 MNHEY, CDR2 SMNVEV (reference sequence). The CDR3 has 15 amino acids. The CDR3 nucleotides read TGTGCCAGCAGTTTATCCCGGACAGGGAACACTGAAGCTTTCTTT. It specifies CASSLSRTGNTEAFF.